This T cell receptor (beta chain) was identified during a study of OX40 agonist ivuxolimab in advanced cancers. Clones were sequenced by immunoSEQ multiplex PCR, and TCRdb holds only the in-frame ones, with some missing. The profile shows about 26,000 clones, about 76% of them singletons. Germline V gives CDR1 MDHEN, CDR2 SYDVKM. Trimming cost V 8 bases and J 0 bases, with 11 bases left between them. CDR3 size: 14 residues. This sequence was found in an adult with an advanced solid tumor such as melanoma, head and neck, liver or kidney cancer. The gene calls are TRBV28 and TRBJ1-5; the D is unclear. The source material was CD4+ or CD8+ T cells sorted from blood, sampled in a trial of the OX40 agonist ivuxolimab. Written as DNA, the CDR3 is TGTGCCAGCGATACGGATTATAGCAATCAGCCCCAGCATTTT. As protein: CASDTDYSNQPQHF.